The entry that follows covers one T cell receptor (beta chain) sequence. It has no known antigen specificity. Qualities for individual bases were not recorded, and no much larger clone is one base off. This entry comes from a study of T cells in Graves' hyperthyroidism and ophthalmopathy (dated by TCRdb to the late 2010s). For the wider study: To identify distinguishing TCR V-J signatures, a discovery cohort of some 99 patients was used, comprising 43 with Graves' ophthalmopathy and some 57 with stable Graves' hyperthyroidism. After sampling, hyperthyroidism patients received methimazole starting at 30 mg daily, and ophthalmopathy patients received high-dose intravenous methylprednisolone. The 100 discovery patients were divided at random into training and test sets in a 7:3 ratio. Whether ophthalmopathy could be predicted prospectively was tested in an independent validation cohort made up of under 20 hyperthyroidism patients plus 17 patients who later progressed to ophthalmopathy. In several Graves' hyperthyroidism patients, the study also compared T-cell repertoires from thyroid tissue with T-cell repertoires from blood. TCR Vbeta CDR3 sequencing of fewer than 150 peripheral blood samples (roughly 43 ophthalmopathy, roughly 74 hyperthyroidism and roughly 17 progressor patients) is reported in the paper.

Trimming costs V 2 bases and J 2 bases, and their ends lie 10 bases apart. There are 14 amino acids in the CDR3, from cysteine to phenylalanine inclusive. Of the read, only the CDR3 DNA is kept; its 42 bases are in frame from base 1. For CDR1 and CDR2, the germline V gene lists LGHNA and YSLEER. Amplification of TCR beta CDR3 regions was carried out from RNA transcripts. A first-round RT-PCR of the TCR CDR3 used the HTBI primer set with the Qiagen OneStep RT-PCR kit. A second multiplex PCR round built the libraries, followed by size selection and purification. Paired-end sequencing of the libraries was performed with 100 bp reads on an Illumina HiSeq2000. The study's processing was this. SOAPnuke was used to process the raw data, with reads discarded if the reads contained adapters or uncalled bases, had a mean Phred below 15, or lacked an exact constant-primer or identifier match. COPE v1.2.5 was used to merge high-quality paired reads, and clonotypes were defined as unique nucleotide sequences. MiTCR v1.1 was used to align the clonotypes against IMGT TRBV, TRBD and TRBJ reference segments. The analysis was restricted to V-J combinations with a frequency above 0.0001, which together covered 99.2% of the repertoires. The TCS score was defined as the ratio of F50 (clonal expansion) to E x V (chaos), calculated using BLOSUM62-based TCRdist between CDR3 peptides within each V-J. Welch's t-statistics and random forest reduced approximately 520 V-J features to 13, which were used in a naive Bayes classifier (R e1071). The similarity between thyroid and blood repertoires was quantified using the Morisita-Horn index. TCRdb trimmed the raw reads at Q25, called clones with MiXCR and kept productive beta chains. When rows share a CDR3 protein, they turn into one entry using the most common DNA and genes. TCRdb, rather than the study authors, made the V and J calls. The sample table contains over 500,000 distinct CDR3 sequences; only one count was recorded for 40% to 50% of them. About two fifths of the sample is in the top ten clones.

Beyond this particular receptor, the publication reports: Sample size was not statistically predetermined, and blinding of investigators to group allocation was not performed. Blood samples also contained most of the expanded thyroid clonotypes (frequency above 0.001), which suggests that blood repertoires may reflect thyroid immune responses. In validation, progression to ophthalmopathy was predicted by the model with approximately 67% sensitivity and roughly 76% specificity, a median of about 6.8 months before onset. Ophthalmopathy was separated from stable hyperthyroidism by a 13 V-J signature model, with about 88% sensitivity and approximately 81% specificity obtained in cross-validation and 80%/75% obtained in testing.

Patients with uncontrolled infections, other autoimmune diseases, pregnancy or lactation were excluded. Diagnoses were established on the basis of clinical symptoms, serum thyroxine and TRAb, thyroid ultrasound, and orbital computed tomography. Trizol reagent was used to extract total RNA, and RNA quality was then checked on an Agilent 2100 Bioanalyzer. Sequencing was performed on peripheral blood or thyroid tissue (not recorded which). The clonotype was recovered from an adult woman with Graves' disease, either hyperthyroidism or ophthalmopathy (not recorded which). The V gene is TRBV4-3 and the J gene is TRBJ2-7; the D gene is possibly TRBD2, with 6 bases matching. The DNA sequence reads TGCGCCAGCAGCCAATACGGGGGACCCTACGAGCAGTACTTC. Translated, this gives CASSQYGGPYEQYF.